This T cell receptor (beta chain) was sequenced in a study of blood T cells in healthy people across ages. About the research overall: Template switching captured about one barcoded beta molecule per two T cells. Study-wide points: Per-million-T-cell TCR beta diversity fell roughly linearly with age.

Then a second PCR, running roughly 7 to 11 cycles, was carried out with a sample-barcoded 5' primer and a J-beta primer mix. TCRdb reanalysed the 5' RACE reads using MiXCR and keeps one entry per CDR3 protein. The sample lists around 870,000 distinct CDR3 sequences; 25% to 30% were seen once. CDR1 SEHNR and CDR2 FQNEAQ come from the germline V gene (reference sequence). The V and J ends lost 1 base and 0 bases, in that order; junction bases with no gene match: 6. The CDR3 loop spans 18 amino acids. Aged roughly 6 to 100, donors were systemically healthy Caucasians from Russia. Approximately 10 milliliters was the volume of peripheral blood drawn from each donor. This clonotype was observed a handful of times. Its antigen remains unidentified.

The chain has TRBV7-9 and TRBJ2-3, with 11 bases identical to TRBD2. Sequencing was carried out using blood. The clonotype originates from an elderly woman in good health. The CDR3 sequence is CASSLVNSGGASTDTQYF. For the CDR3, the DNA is TGTGCCAGCAGCTTAGTGAATAGCGGGGGGGCTAGCACAGATACGCAGTATTTT.